These 30 T cell receptor beta chains were all obtained from the same sample, sequenced in a study of cytomegalovirus exposure and HLA in healthy donors. 13 Jbeta primers and 60 Vbeta primers were used for the PCR. The assay was immunoSEQ multiplex PCR, and TCRdb's table has in-frame clones only and misses some. The repertoire holds some 160,000 clones, with roughly 84% as singletons. Sequenced: PBMCs. All receptors come from a woman aged 18-29 years in good health and CMV-seronegative.

The rearrangement joins TRBV6-6 to TRBJ2-5; 8 bases match TRBD2. The CDR3 extends over 14 amino acids. CDR1 and CDR2 from the germline V gene are MNHNY and SVGAGI (reference sequence). V lost 8 bases and J lost 4; bases outside the gene matches: 9. The CDR3, as DNA: TGTGCCAGCTGGACGGGGGGGCCTAGAGAGACCCAGTACTTC. Translating it yields CASWTGGPRETQYF.

This clone has a handful of counts. The V and J genes are TRBV19 and TRBJ2-3; 9 bases agree with TRBD1. Looked up from germline, CDR1 is LNHDA and CDR2 is SQIVND (reference sequence). The V and J ends lost 10 bases and 1 base, in that order; junction bases with no gene match: 3. There are 13 residues in the CDR3. CDR3 sequence (DNA): TGTGCCATCCGGGACAGGGGCACAGATACGCAGTATTTT. Residues: CAIRDRGTDTQYF.

The chain combines TRBV11-3 with TRBJ2-7; TRBD2 matches 15 bases. Per the germline V gene, CDR1 is SGHNT and CDR2 is YENEEA. The CDR3 is 17 residues long. The trim removed 5 bases at V and 2 bases at J, leaving 7 bases unmatched. CDR3 coding DNA: TGTGCCAGCAGCCCCGGGACTAGCGGGGGGAACCCCTACGAGCAGTACTTC. It encodes CASSPGTSGGNPYEQYF. Combining the CDR3 with reference TRBV11-3 and TRBJ2-7 gives the whole variable domain EAGVVQSPRYKIIEKKQPVAFWCNPISGHNTLYWYLQNLGQGPELLIRYENEEAVDDSQLPKDRFSAERLKGVDSTLKIQPAELGDSAVYLCASSPGTSGGNPYEQYFGPGTRLTVT.

V usage is TRBV4-1 and J usage is TRBJ2-1; a weak D match, TRBD2 (5 bases). The germline V gene encodes CDR1 MGHRA and CDR2 YSYEKL. The CDR3 consists of 16 residues. Deletions cut 1 base from V and 0 bases from J, with 10 bases between. Here the CDR3 DNA reads TGCGCCAGCAGCCAAGGTCTCCGGGACTCCTACAATGAGCAGTTCTTC. Translation gives CASSQGLRDSYNEQFF.

On this clone: In the same sample, other DNA sequences code for this CDR3. V is TRBV27 and J is TRBJ1-5, with D unclear. V lost 6 bases and J lost 0, with 6 bases in between. The CDR3 runs 13 residues. In germline, CDR1 is MNHEY, CDR2 SMNVEV (reference sequence). CDR3 region: CASSPYSNQPQHF. The DNA of the CDR3 is TGTGCCAGCAGCCCCTATAGCAATCAGCCCCAGCATTTT.

This sequence joins TRBV6-4 and TRBJ2-3; 7 bases agree with TRBD2. Germline V gene data show CDR1 as MRHNA and CDR2 as SNTAGT. Germline trimming cut 0 bases from V and 2 bases from J; bases unmatched to any gene: 2. The length of the CDR3 is 15 residues. The CDR3 coding sequence is TGTGCCAGCAGTGACTCAGCGGGGACCACAGATACGCAGTATTTT. It specifies CASSDSAGTTDTQYF.

The chain is built from TRBV13 and TRBJ1-4, with 8 nucleotides matching TRBD1. There are 15 residues in the CDR3. The V gene end was trimmed by 4 bases and the J gene end by 8 bases; junction bases not matched to a gene: 9. From germline, CDR1 is PRHDT and CDR2 FYEKMQ (reference sequence). The CDR3 DNA sequence: TGTGCCAGCAGCTGGTCCGGACAGGGTGGGGAAAAACTGTTTTTT. Protein product: CASSWSGQGGEKLFF.

The chain combines TRBV2 with TRBJ2-3; D is possibly TRBD1 (6 bases). Between the trimmed V and J ends, which lost 8 bases and 1 base, there was a span of 16 bases. The CDR3 has 15 amino acids. Germline V gives CDR1 SNHLY, CDR2 FYNNEI. CDR3 region: CASRTQGLGTDTQYF. For the CDR3, the DNA is TGTGCCAGCCGAACGCAGGGGTTGGGCACAGATACGCAGTATTTT.

CDR3 DNA sequence: TGTGCCTGGAGTGCCCGACCTGAGGGAGGCTACACCTTC. This translates into CAWSARPEGGYTF. The gene calls are TRBV30 and TRBJ1-2; no definite D call. CDR1 and CDR2 from the germline V gene are GTSNPN and SVGIG (reference sequence). V lost 1 base and J 8 bases, leaving 14 bases between the germline ends. The CDR3 spans 13 residues. The whole variable domain, filled in from reference TRBV30 and TRBJ1-2, reads SQTIHQWPATLVQPVGSPLSLECTVEGTSNPNLYWYRQAAGRGLQLLFYSVGIGQISSEVPQNLSASRPQDRQFILSSKKLLLSDSGFYLCAWSARPEGGYTFGSGTRLTVV.

The genes are TRBV4-1 and TRBJ2-3; TRBD2 is a possible D gene (6 bases). CDR1 and CDR2 (germline): MGHRA, YSYEKL. V lost 8 bases, J lost 2 bases, and 14 bases lay in between. CDR3 size: 14 residues. CDR3 bases: TGCGCCAGCGCGCCCGGGACTTACACAGATACGCAGTATTTT. The encoded protein is CASAPGTYTDTQYF.

This chain links TRBV6-5 with TRBJ1-2; D gene uncertain. Germline V gene sequence: CDR1 MNHEY, CDR2 SVGAGI. The CDR3 is 12 residues long. V was pared by 6 bases and J by 8 bases, with 13 bases between. CDR3 DNA: TGTGCCAGCAGCCCCCGCGGGGTGGGCTACACCTTC. Amino acids: CASSPRGVGYTF.

The CDR3 loop is CASSVSGTSFLGHTQYF. The CDR3 coding sequence is TGTGCCAGCAGCGTATCCGGGACTAGCTTCCTCGGGCATACGCAGTATTTT. V usage is TRBV9 and J usage is TRBJ2-3, with TRBD2 identical over 9 bases. In germline, CDR1 is SGDLS, CDR2 YYNGEE. This CDR3 spans 17 amino acids. V was clipped by 1 base and J by 7 bases; unmatched bases: 13.

V gene TRBV7-7 combines with J gene TRBJ2-2; 10 positions agree with TRBD2. With V trimmed by 10 bases and J by 6 bases, 11 bases remained unmatched. Germline loops: CDR1 SSHAT, CDR2 FNYEAQ (reference sequence). This CDR3 contains 15 residues. The CDR3 nucleotides read TGTGCCACAGCCTCTAGCGGGGGCGGGTCCGGGGAGCTGTTTTTT. It encodes CATASSGGGSGELFF.

The gene calls are TRBV19 and TRBJ1-1; D not resolved. V was shortened by 5 bases and J by 5 bases, with 12 bases between the two germline ends. CDR1 is LNHDA and CDR2 is SQIVND in the germline V gene (reference sequence). The CDR3 totals 13 residues. DNA for the CDR3: TGTGCCAGTAGTCCTGGGTGGAGGACTGAAGCTTTCTTT. Its translation is CASSPGWRTEAFF.

The gene calls are TRBV30 and TRBJ2-3, with 7 positions matching TRBD2. Germline V CDR1 and CDR2: GTSNPN, SVGIG (reference sequence). The V segment lost 8 bases and the J segment 4 bases; nucleotides outside the gene matches: 15. The CDR3 consists of 15 residues. DNA of the CDR3: TGTGCCCATGCCCGGGGAGCGGGGAGAGCAGATACGCAGTATTTT. Translation gives CAHARGAGRADTQYF.

The chain is built from TRBV5-1 and TRBJ2-2; the D is unclear. Germline V lookup: CDR1 SGHRS, CDR2 YFSETQ. This CDR3 has 14 residues. The germline V and J ends were trimmed by 0 bases and 6 bases, with 9 bases remaining between them. The CDR3 loop is CASSLVGLPGELFF. DNA of the CDR3: TGCGCCAGCAGCTTGGTTGGGCTACCCGGGGAGCTGTTTTTT.

The rearrangement links TRBV27 to TRBJ2-7; 7 bases align to TRBD1. CDR3 length: 17 amino acids. Germline-derived CDR1 and CDR2 are MNHEY and SMNVEV (reference sequence). The V and J ends lost 6 bases and 0 bases, in that order; junction bases with no gene match: 14. CDR3 in amino acids: CASSSLRRGTLSYEQYF. The CDR3 DNA reads TGTGCCAGCAGCTCCCTACGCAGGGGGACCCTCTCCTACGAGCAGTACTTC.

The gene calls are TRBV11-2 and TRBJ2-3, with TRBD2 matching 9 bases. V shed 5 bases and J 4 bases; nucleotides not matched to a gene: 7. This CDR3 contains 15 residues. Germline V lookup: CDR1 SGHAT, CDR2 FQNNGV. In DNA, the CDR3 is TGTGCCAGCAGCCTAGGGGTAGCGGGGGCAGATACGCAGTATTTT. This sequence encodes CASSLGVAGADTQYF. The full variable domain, with the rest looked up from reference TRBV11-2 and TRBJ2-3, is EAGVAQSPRYKIIEKRQSVAFWCNPISGHATLYWYQQILGQGPKLLIQFQNNGVVDDSQLPKDRFSAERLKGVDSTLKIQPAKLEDSAVYLCASSLGVAGADTQYFGPGTRLTVL.

J is TRBJ2-5 and V is TRBV5-1; the match to TRBD2 covers 13 bases. Trimming removed 1 base from V and 0 bases from J; junction bases left unmatched: 6. The CDR3 sequence is 18 residues long. The V gene's germline CDR1 is SGHRS and CDR2 YFSETQ. Here the CDR3 DNA reads TGCGCCAGCAGCTTGCGGACTAGCGGGAGCAAGTACCAAGAGACCCAGTACTTC. Translating it yields CASSLRTSGSKYQETQYF.

This CDR3 is CASSYRQYNQPQHF. CDR3 nucleotide sequence: TGTGCCAGCAGTTATCGACAGTACAATCAGCCCCAGCATTTT. The rearrangement links TRBV28 to TRBJ1-5; perhaps TRBD1 as D (5 bases). In germline, CDR1 is MDHEN, CDR2 SYDVKM. The CDR3 length is 14 residues. V was pared by 4 bases and J by 3 bases, with 10 bases between.

CDR3 sequence (DNA): TGTGCCAGTAGTCCGGGACAGACAAACACCGGGGAGCTGTTTTTT. Its translation is CASSPGQTNTGELFF. The rearrangement uses TRBV19 and TRBJ2-2; 7 nucleotides agree with TRBD1. The length of the CDR3 is 15 residues. Germline-derived CDR1 and CDR2 are LNHDA and SQIVND (reference sequence). With V trimmed by 5 bases and J by 2 bases, 5 bases remained unmatched.

J is TRBJ2-2 and V is TRBV28; 9 nucleotides agree with TRBD2. CDR1 is MDHEN and CDR2 is SYDVKM in the germline V gene. Trimming cost V 6 bases and J 6 bases; bases outside gene matches: 8. The CDR3 spans 15 residues. CDR3 residues: CASSPMGGGAGELFF. CDR3 coding DNA: TGTGCCAGCAGCCCCATGGGCGGGGGGGCCGGGGAGCTGTTTTTT.

The gene calls are TRBV27 and TRBJ2-7, with TRBD1 matching over 7 bases. Per germline, CDR1 MNHEY and CDR2 SMNVEV (reference sequence). The CDR3 consists of 14 residues. Unmatched junction bases numbered 4, after V lost 2 bases and J lost 3 bases. DNA of the CDR3: TGTGCCAGCAGTTTAAAACAGGGGTACTACGAGCAGTACTTC. This gives the protein CASSLKQGYYEQYF.

Comment on this clone: At one end, the junction sequence differs from germline, possibly due to a read error. Other DNA sequences of this sample code for an identical CDR3. J is TRBJ1-6 and V is TRBV6-5; D is perhaps TRBD1 (6 bases). In germline, CDR1 is MNHEY, CDR2 SVGAGI. The CDR3 spans 16 residues. CDR3: CASSYSGGGFYSPLHF. As DNA, the CDR3 is TGCGCCAGCAGTTACTCTGGGGGCGGGTTTTATTCACCCCTCCACTTT.

V and J are TRBV7-3 and TRBJ1-2; 8 nucleotides line up with TRBD1. Losses at the gene ends were 4 bases for V and 4 bases for J; bases not matched to a gene: 5. The germline gives CDR1 SGHTA, CDR2 FQGTGA. The CDR3 is 14 amino acids. CDR3 protein: CASSSGQGSYGYTF. CDR3 DNA sequence: TGTGCCAGCAGCTCCGGACAGGGAAGCTATGGCTACACCTTC.

This clone appeared once. A junction boundary mismatches the germline segment, possibly from a read error. The chain has TRBV6-5 and TRBJ2-6; tentative D call: TRBD2 (6 bases). Germline CDR1 is MNHEY and CDR2 is SVGAGI. The CDR3 loop spans 15 amino acids. CDR3 loop: CASSRGFLGANGLTF. The CDR3 DNA reads TGTGCCAGCAGTCGGGGGTTTCTTGGGGCCAACGGCCTGACTTTC.

The V gene is TRBV6-1, the J gene TRBJ2-3, with D hard to call. CDR1 and CDR2 (germline): MNHNS, SASEGT. Trimming took off 2 bases at V and 1 base at J, with 16 bases between the two ends. The CDR3 contains 17 residues. CDR3 nucleotide sequence: TGTGCCAGCAGTGAAACCCCCGAGGTCGTTGGCACAGATACGCAGTATTTT. This translates into CASSETPEVVGTDTQYF.

The gene calls are TRBV28 and TRBJ2-5; TRBD2 might be the D (5 bases). CDR3 length: 14 amino acids. Germline V gene sequence: CDR1 MDHEN, CDR2 SYDVKM. V was cut by 3 bases and J by 0 bases, with 8 bases left in between. The CDR3 coding sequence is TGTGCCAGCAGTTTTAAGCGGTACCAAGAGACCCAGTACTTC. Its translation: CASSFKRYQETQYF.

The gene calls are TRBV28 and TRBJ2-3; 7 bases agree with TRBD1. The CDR3 runs 15 residues. CDR1 is MDHEN and CDR2 is SYDVKM in the germline V gene. V shed 5 bases, J shed 0 bases, and the junction held 5 bases outside the gene matches. The CDR3 DNA reads as TGTGCCAGCAGTCAACTGACAGGGAGCACAGATACGCAGTATTTT. Amino acids: CASSQLTGSTDTQYF.

V usage is TRBV2 and J usage is TRBJ1-1; 7 bases are shared with TRBD1. Trimming removed 4 bases from V and 1 base from J; junction bases left unmatched: 3. CDR3 length: 14 residues. CDR1 and CDR2 from the germline V gene are SNHLY and FYNNEI. DNA of the CDR3: TGTGCCAGCAGTGCAGGGGGTGGGAACACTGAAGCTTTCTTT. Residues: CASSAGGGNTEAFF.